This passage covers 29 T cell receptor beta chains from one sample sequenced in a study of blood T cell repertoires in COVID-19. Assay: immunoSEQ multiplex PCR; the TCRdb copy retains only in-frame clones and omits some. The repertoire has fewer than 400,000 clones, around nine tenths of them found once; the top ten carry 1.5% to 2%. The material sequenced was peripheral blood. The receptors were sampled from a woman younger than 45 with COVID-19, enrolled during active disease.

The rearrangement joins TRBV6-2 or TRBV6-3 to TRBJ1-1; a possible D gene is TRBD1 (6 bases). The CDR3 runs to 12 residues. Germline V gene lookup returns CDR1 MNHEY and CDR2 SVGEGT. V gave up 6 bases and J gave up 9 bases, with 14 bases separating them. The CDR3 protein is CASSRGQPQAFF. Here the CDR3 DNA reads TGTGCCAGCAGCCGTGGACAGCCTCAAGCTTTCTTT.

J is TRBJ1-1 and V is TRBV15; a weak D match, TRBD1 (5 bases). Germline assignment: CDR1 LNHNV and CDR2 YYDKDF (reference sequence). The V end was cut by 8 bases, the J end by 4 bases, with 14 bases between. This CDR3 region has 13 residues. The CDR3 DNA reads TGTGCCACCTCTACAGGAATATTCACTGAAGCTTTCTTT. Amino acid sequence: CATSTGIFTEAFF.

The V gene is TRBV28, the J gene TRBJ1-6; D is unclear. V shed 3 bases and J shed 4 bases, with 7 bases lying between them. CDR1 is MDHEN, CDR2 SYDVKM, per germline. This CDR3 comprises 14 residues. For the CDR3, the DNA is TGTGCCAGCAGTTTTAACAGATATAATTCACCCCTCCACTTT. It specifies CASSFNRYNSPLHF.

The DNA for the CDR3 is TGCGCCAGCAGCTCGAGGGACACTACCGGGGAGCTGTTTTTT. Its translation is CASSSRDTTGELFF. The chain joins TRBV5-1 to TRBJ2-2; D may be TRBD1 (6 bases). This CDR3 comprises 14 residues. Looked up from germline, CDR1 is SGHRS and CDR2 is YFSETQ. V lost 3 bases to trimming and J lost 5 bases, with 11 bases between them.

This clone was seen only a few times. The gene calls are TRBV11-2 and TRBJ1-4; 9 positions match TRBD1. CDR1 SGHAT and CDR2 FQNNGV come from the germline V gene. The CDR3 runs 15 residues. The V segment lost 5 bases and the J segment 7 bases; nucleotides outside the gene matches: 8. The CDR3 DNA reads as TGTGCCAGCAGCCCGACAGGGGGAATGGGTGAAAAACTGTTTTTT. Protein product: CASSPTGGMGEKLFF.

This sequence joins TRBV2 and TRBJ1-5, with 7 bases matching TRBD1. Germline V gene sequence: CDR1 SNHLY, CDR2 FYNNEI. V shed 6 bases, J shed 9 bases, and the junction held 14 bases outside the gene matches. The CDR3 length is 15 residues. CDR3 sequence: CASSPPRTGGRPQHF. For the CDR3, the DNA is TGTGCCAGCAGCCCTCCCCGGACAGGTGGCAGGCCCCAGCATTTT.

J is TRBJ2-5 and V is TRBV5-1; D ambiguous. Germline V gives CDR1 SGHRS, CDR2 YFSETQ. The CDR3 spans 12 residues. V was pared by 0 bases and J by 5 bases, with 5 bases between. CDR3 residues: CASSLALETQYF. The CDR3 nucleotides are TGCGCCAGCAGCTTGGCCTTGGAGACCCAGTACTTC.

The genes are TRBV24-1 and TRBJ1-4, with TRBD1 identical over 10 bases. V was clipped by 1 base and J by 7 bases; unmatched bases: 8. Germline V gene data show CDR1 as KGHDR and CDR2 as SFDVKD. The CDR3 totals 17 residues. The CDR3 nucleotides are TGTGCCACCAGTGATTTCTGGGGGACAGGGGTCGGTGAAAAACTGTTTTTT. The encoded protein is CATSDFWGTGVGEKLFF.

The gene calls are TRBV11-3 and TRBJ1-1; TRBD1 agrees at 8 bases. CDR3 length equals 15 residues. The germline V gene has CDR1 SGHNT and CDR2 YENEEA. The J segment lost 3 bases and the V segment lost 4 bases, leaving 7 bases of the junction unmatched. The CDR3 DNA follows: TGTGCCAGCAGCTCACGGACAGGGTGGGACACTGAAGCTTTCTTT. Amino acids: CASSSRTGWDTEAFF.

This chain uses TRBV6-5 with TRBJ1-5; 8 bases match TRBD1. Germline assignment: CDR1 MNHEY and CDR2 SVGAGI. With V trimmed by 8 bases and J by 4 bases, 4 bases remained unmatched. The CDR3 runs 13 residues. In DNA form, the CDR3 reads TGTGCCAGCGGACAGGGACCGAATCAGCCCCAGCATTTT. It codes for CASGQGPNQPQHF.

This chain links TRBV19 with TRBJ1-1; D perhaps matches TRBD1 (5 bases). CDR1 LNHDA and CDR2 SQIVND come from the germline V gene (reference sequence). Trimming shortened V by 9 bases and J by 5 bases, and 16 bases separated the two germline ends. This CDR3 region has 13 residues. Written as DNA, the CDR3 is TGTGCCAGCACAGGAGCCGGGGGAACTGAAGCTTTCTTT. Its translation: CASTGAGGTEAFF.

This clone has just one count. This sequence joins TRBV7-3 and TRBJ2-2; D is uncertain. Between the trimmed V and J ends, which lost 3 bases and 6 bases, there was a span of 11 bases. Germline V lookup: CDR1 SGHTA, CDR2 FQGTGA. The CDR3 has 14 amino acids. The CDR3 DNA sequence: TGTGCCAGCAGCTTTAGCAGCTACGCCGGGGAGCTGTTTTTT. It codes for CASSFSSYAGELFF.

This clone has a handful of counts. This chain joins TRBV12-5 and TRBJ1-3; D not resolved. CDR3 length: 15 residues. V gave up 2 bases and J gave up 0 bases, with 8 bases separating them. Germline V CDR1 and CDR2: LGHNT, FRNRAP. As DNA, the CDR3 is TGTGCTAGTGGTTTGCGACATGGCTCTGGAAACACCATATATTTT. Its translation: CASGLRHGSGNTIYF.

The CDR3, as DNA: TGTGCCAGCAGCCTCCTGGGGGCGGGGGGAGACAATGAGCAGTTCTTC. Its translation is CASSLLGAGGDNEQFF. The chain joins TRBV6-6 to TRBJ2-1; 8 nucleotides match TRBD2. V gave up 6 bases and J gave up 5 bases; unmatched junction bases: 12. The germline V gene encodes CDR1 MNHNY and CDR2 SVGAGI (reference sequence). The CDR3 sequence is 16 residues long.

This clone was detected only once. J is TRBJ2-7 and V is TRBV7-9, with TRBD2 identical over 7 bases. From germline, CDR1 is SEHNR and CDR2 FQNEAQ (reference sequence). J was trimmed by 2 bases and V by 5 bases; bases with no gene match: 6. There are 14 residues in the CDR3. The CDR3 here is CASSRGVTPYEQYF. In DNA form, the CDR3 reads TGTGCCAGCAGCCGGGGGGTCACCCCCTACGAGCAGTACTTC.

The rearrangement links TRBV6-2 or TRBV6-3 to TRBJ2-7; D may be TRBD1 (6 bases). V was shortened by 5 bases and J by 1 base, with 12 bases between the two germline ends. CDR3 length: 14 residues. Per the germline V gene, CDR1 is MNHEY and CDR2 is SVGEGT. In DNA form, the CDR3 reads TGTGCCAGCAGTCACATGACAGGTTCCTACGAGCAGTACGTC. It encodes CASSHMTGSYEQYV.

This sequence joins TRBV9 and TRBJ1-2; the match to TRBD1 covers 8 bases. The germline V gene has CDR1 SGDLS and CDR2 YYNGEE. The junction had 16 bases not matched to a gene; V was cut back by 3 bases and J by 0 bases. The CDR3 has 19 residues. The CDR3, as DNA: TGTGCCAGCAGCGGACCGATCCTCAGGGGGCCCGAGGCTAACTATGGCTACACCTTC. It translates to CASSGPILRGPEANYGYTF.

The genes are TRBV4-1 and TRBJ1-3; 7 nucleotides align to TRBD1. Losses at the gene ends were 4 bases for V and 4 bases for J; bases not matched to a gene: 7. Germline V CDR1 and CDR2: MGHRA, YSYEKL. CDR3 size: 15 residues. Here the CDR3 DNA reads TGCGCCAGCAGCCTTCAGACAGGGTCCGGAAACACCATATATTTT. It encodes CASSLQTGSGNTIYF.

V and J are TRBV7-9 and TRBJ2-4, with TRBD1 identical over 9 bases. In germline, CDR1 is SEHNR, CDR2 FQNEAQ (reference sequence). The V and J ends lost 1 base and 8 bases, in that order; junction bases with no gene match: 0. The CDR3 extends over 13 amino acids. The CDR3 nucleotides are TGTGCCAGCAGCTTAGGACAGGGGGACATTCAGTACTTC. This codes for CASSLGQGDIQYF. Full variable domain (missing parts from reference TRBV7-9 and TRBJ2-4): DTGVSQNPRHKITKRGQNVTFRCDPISEHNRLYWYRQTLGQGPEFLTYFQNEAQLEKSRLLSDRFSAERPKGSFSTLEIQRTEQGDSAMYLCASSLGQGDIQYFGAGTRLSVL.

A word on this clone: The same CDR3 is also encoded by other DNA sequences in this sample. The CDR3 DNA reads as TGTGCCAGCAGCGTAGGGACTAGCGGGGGCAATGAGCAGTTCTTC. Residues: CASSVGTSGGNEQFF. This rearrangement joins TRBV9 to TRBJ2-1, with 13 nucleotides matching TRBD2. There are 15 residues in the CDR3. Germline loops: CDR1 SGDLS, CDR2 YYNGEE. V dropped 0 bases and J dropped 6; count of bases not matched to a gene: 0.

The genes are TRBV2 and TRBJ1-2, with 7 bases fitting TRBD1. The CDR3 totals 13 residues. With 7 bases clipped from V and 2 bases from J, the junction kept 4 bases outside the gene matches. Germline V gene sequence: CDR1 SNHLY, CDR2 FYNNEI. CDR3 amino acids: CASKTDRNYGYTF. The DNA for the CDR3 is TGTGCCAGCAAGACGGACAGGAACTATGGCTACACCTTC.

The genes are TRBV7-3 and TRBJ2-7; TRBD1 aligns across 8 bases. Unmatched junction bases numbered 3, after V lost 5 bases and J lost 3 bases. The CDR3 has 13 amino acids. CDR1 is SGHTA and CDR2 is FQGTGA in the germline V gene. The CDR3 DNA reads TGTGCCAGCAGCCCCACAGGGGGCTACGAGCAGTACTTC. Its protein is CASSPTGGYEQYF.

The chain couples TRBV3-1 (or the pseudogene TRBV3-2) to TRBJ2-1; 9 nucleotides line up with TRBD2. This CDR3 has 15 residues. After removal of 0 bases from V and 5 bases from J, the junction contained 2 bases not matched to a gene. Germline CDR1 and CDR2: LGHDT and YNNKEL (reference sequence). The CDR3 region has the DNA TGTGCCAGCAGCCAAGAAGGCGGGGGGGACAATGAGCAGTTCTTC. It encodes CASSQEGGGDNEQFF.

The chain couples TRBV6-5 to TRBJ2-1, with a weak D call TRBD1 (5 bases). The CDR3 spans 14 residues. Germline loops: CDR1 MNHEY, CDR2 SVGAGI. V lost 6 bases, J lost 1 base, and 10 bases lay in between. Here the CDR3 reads CASRLQGSYNEQFF. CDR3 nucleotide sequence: TGTGCCAGCAGACTTCAGGGATCCTACAATGAGCAGTTCTTC.

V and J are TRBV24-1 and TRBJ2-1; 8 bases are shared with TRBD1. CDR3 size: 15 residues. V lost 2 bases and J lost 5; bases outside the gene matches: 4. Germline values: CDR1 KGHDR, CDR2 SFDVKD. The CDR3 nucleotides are TGTGCCACCAGTGATTCCCGACAGGGGAACAATGAGCAGTTCTTC. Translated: CATSDSRQGNNEQFF.

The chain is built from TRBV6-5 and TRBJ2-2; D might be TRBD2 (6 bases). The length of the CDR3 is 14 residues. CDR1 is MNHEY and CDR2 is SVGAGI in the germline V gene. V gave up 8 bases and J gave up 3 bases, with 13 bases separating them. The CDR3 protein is CASVPGLYTGELFF. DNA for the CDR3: TGTGCCAGCGTGCCGGGACTGTACACCGGGGAGCTGTTTTTT.

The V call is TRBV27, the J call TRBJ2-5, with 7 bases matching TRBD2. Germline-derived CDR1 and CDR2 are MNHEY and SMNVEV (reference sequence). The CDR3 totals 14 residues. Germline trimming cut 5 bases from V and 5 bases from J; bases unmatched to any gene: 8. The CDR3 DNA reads TGTGCCAGCAGTCAAGCGGGACTGGGGGAGACCCAGTACTTC. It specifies CASSQAGLGETQYF.

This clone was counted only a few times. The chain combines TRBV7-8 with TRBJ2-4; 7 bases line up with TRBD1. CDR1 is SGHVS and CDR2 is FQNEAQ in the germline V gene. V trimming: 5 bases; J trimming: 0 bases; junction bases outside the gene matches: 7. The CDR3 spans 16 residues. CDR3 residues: CASSPGTALAKNIQYF. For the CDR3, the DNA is TGTGCCAGCAGCCCTGGGACAGCGCTAGCCAAAAACATTCAGTACTTC.

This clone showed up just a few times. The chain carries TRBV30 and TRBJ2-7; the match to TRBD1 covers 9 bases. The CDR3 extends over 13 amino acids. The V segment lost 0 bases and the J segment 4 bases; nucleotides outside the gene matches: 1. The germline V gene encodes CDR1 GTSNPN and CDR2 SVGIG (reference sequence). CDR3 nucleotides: TGTGCCTGGAGTGTAGGACAGGGGTACGAGCAGTACTTC. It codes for CAWSVGQGYEQYF.